This TCR beta chain is from a study of Graves' ophthalmopathy and Graves' hyperthyroidism. Study outcomes and limitations: The study's model predicted ophthalmopathy progression at 65% to 71% sensitivity and 72% to 85% specificity.

This clonotype was seen repeatedly, ten times or more. Its antigen is as yet unknown. CDR3 regions of TCR beta were amplified from RNA transcripts. The first-round RT-PCR employed HTBI primers together with the Qiagen OneStep RT-PCR kit. A multiplex PCR was then performed as the second round. TCRdb re-called the multiplex PCR reads with MiXCR, one entry per CDR3 protein. Of 200,000 to 250,000 distinct CDR3 sequences listed, around a fifth were seen once; the top ten hold roughly 40%. The CDR3 covers 17 residues. V was pared by 0 bases and J by 0 bases, with 12 bases between. This chain uses TRBV12-3 or TRBV12-4 with TRBJ1-5, with D tentatively TRBD1 (6 bases). Specimen: peripheral blood. The sequence was collected from a woman in her forties or fifties with Graves' ophthalmopathy. CDR3 nucleotides: TGTGCCAGCAGTTTAGCGCTCGGGGGCTATAGCAATCAGCCCCAGCATTTT. It is translated as CASSLALGGYSNQPQHF.